A selection of T cell receptor beta chains follows, all from one sample in a study of T cell repertoires in cytomegalovirus infection. TCRdb re-called the reads with MiXCR, one entry per CDR3 protein. Among hundreds of thousands of distinct CDR3 sequences listed, 17% were seen once. The sequenced sample consisted of PBMCs. Every receptor here comes from a human donor in good health (CMV status not recorded). Some clones in this sample may be carry-over from other donors' samples. Both conserved end residues are part of each CDR3. Each record gives: V gene, D gene, J gene, clone size, CDR3 protein, CDR3 DNA. D genes are given only for firm matches. Expanded clones are given a class, and other clones once, few, many or no size at all.

V: TRBV5-6; D: .; J: TRBJ2-3; size: .; CDR3: CVSSSDTTDTQYF; DNA: TGTGTCAGCAGCTCGGACACCACAGATACGCAGTATTTT
V: TRBV6-2/TRBV6-3; D: .; J: TRBJ1-6; size: .; CDR3: CASSYGSARSPLHF; DNA: TGTGCCAGCAGTTACGGGTCGGCTCGCTCACCCCTCCACTTT
V: TRBV20-1; D: .; J: TRBJ1-5; size: few; CDR3: CSARYSNQPQHF; DNA: TGCAGTGCTAGGTATAGCAATCAGCCCCAGCATTTT
V: TRBV28; D: .; J: TRBJ1-5; size: few; CDR3: CASSPQRVETNQPQHF; DNA: TGTGCCAGCAGTCCCCAGCGGGTGGAGACCAATCAGCCCCAGCATTTT
V: TRBV24-1; D: TRBD2; J: TRBJ2-3; size: few; CDR3: CATSDLTRGATDTQYF; DNA: TGTGCCACCAGTGATTTAACGCGGGGGGCTACAGATACGCAGTATTTT
V: TRBV6-1; D: TRBD1; J: TRBJ1-2; size: few; CDR3: CASSGDRGYDGYTF; DNA: TGTGCCAGCAGTGGGGACAGGGGGTATGATGGCTACACCTTC
V: TRBV7-9; D: .; J: TRBJ2-3; size: many; CDR3: CASSLDTQYF; DNA: TGTGCCAGCAGCTTAGATACGCAGTATTTT
V: TRBV10-3; D: .; J: TRBJ1-4; size: many; CDR3: CAISDQSGANEKLFF; DNA: TGTGCCATCAGTGACCAGAGCGGGGCTAATGAAAAACTGTTTTTT
V: TRBV7-2; D: TRBD1; J: TRBJ2-7; size: many; CDR3: CASSDRQGRISYEQYF; DNA: TGTGCCAGCAGCGACCGACAGGGGCGTATATCCTACGAGCAGTACTTC
V: TRBV7-6; D: TRBD1; J: TRBJ1-1; size: few; CDR3: CASSRQGEMNTEAFF; DNA: TGTGCCAGCAGCCGACAGGGAGAAATGAACACTGAAGCTTTCTTT
V: TRBV28; D: TRBD2; J: TRBJ2-3; size: .; CDR3: CASSPAWGGSTDTQYF; DNA: TGTGCCAGCAGCCCCGCGTGGGGGGGGTCCACAGATACGCAGTATTTT
V: TRBV4-1; D: .; J: TRBJ1-3; size: .; CDR3: CASSQVRGARGNTIYF; DNA: TGCGCCAGCAGCCAAGTTAGGGGGGCGCGAGGAAACACCATATATTTT
V: TRBV28; D: .; J: TRBJ1-1; size: .; CDR3: CASSLNFDSQFRPEAFF; DNA: TGTGCCAGCAGCCTCAATTTCGACAGCCAGTTTCGACCTGAAGCTTTCTTT
V: TRBV28; D: .; J: TRBJ2-3; size: .; CDR3: CASSLFGADTQYF; DNA: TGTGCCAGCAGTTTATTTGGGGCAGATACGCAGTATTTT
V: TRBV4-1; D: .; J: TRBJ1-1; size: few; CDR3: CASSQNKMGTNEAFF; DNA: TGCGCCAGCAGCCAGAATAAGATGGGAACCAATGAAGCTTTCTTT
V: TRBV5-5; D: .; J: TRBJ2-7; size: .; CDR3: CASSFVYEVKNYEQYF; DNA: TGTGCCAGCAGCTTTGTCTATGAGGTCAAGAACTACGAGCAGTACTTC
V: TRBV7-9; D: .; J: TRBJ2-1; size: .; CDR3: CASSLNSGSYNEQFF; DNA: TGTGCCAGCAGCTTAAATAGCGGCTCCTACAATGAGCAGTTCTTC
V: TRBV12-3/TRBV12-4; D: .; J: TRBJ1-5; size: few; CDR3: CASRKHGSNQPQHF; DNA: TGTGCCAGCAGGAAACACGGTAGCAATCAGCCCCAGCATTTT
V: TRBV6-2/TRBV6-3; D: TRBD1; J: TRBJ2-7; size: few; CDR3: CASRDPTGDSYEQYF; DNA: TGTGCCAGCAGGGATCCGACAGGGGACTCCTACGAGCAGTACTTC
V: TRBV27; D: TRBD2; J: TRBJ2-7; size: few; CDR3: CASRAGTTYEQYF; DNA: TGTGCCAGCAGGGCCGGGACTACCTACGAGCAGTACTTC
V: TRBV9; D: TRBD1; J: TRBJ2-2; size: .; CDR3: CASSRTGTGNTGELFF; DNA: TGTGCCAGCAGCCGGACCGGGACAGGGAACACCGGGGAGCTGTTTTTT
V: TRBV6-6; D: TRBD1; J: TRBJ2-7; size: .; CDR3: CASSYKGLDRYFPYEQYF; DNA: TGTGCCAGCAGTTACAAGGGGCTGGACAGGTATTTCCCCTACGAGCAGTACTTC
V: TRBV7-2; D: .; J: TRBJ2-1; size: .; CDR3: CASSLLFYNEQFF; DNA: TGTGCCAGCAGCTTACTTTTCTACAATGAGCAGTTCTTC
V: TRBV7-2; D: TRBD2; J: TRBJ2-7; size: many; CDR3: CASSLGLAGLLAYEQYF; DNA: TGTGCCAGCAGCTTAGGGCTAGCGGGGTTGCTCGCCTACGAGCAGTACTTC
V: TRBV27; D: TRBD1; J: TRBJ1-4; size: .; CDR3: CASSSGQDPQKLFF; DNA: TGTGCCAGCAGTTCGGGACAGGACCCACAAAAACTGTTTTTT
V: TRBV12-3/TRBV12-4; D: .; J: TRBJ1-2; size: .; CDR3: CATSPDSNYGYTF; DNA: TGTGCCACCAGCCCAGACTCTAACTATGGCTACACCTTC
V: TRBV6-2/TRBV6-3; D: TRBD1; J: TRBJ2-4; size: many; CDR3: CASGKTGVLGIQYF; DNA: TGTGCCAGCGGTAAAACAGGGGTTTTGGGCATTCAGTACTTC
V: TRBV19; D: .; J: TRBJ1-1; size: few; CDR3: CASEDRRDAVKAFF; DNA: TGTGCCAGCGAGGACCGACGGGACGCTGTTAAAGCTTTCTTT
V: TRBV13; D: .; J: TRBJ2-7; size: .; CDR3: CASSLNRIGEQYF; DNA: TGTGCCAGCAGCTTAAACAGGATCGGGGAGCAGTACTTC
V: TRBV28; D: .; J: TRBJ2-6; size: few; CDR3: CASSRPPGANVLTF; DNA: TGTGCCAGCAGTCGGCCCCCCGGGGCCAACGTCCTGACTTTC
V: TRBV7-3; D: .; J: TRBJ1-1; size: many; CDR3: CASSISGNQNTEAFF; DNA: TGTGCCAGCAGTATCTCAGGGAATCAGAACACTGAAGCTTTCTTT
V: TRBV20-1; D: .; J: TRBJ1-1; size: few; CDR3: CSAALGHLMNTEAFF; DNA: TGCAGTGCTGCCCTGGGACACCTGATGAACACTGAAGCTTTCTTT
V: TRBV6-6; D: .; J: TRBJ1-1; size: many; CDR3: CASSYSERVTEAFF; DNA: TGTGCCAGCAGTTACTCGGAAAGGGTCACTGAAGCTTTCTTT
V: TRBV4-1; D: .; J: TRBJ2-5; size: few; CDR3: CASSPSETKETQYF; DNA: TGCGCCAGCAGCCCCTCGGAGACGAAGGAGACCCAGTACTTC
V: TRBV7-2; D: TRBD1; J: TRBJ2-7; size: many; CDR3: CASSFDRTGGSEQYF; DNA: TGTGCCAGCAGCTTCGATCGGACAGGGGGCTCGGAGCAGTACTTC
V: TRBV7-2; D: TRBD1; J: TRBJ2-3; size: many; CDR3: CASSLTRDRAESTDTQYF; DNA: TGTGCCAGCAGCTTGACCCGGGACAGGGCGGAAAGCACAGATACGCAGTATTTT
V: TRBV20-1; D: TRBD1; J: TRBJ2-7; size: .; CDR3: CSARDPGQGVNEQYF; DNA: TGCAGTGCTAGAGATCCAGGACAGGGAGTCAACGAGCAGTACTTC
V: TRBV20-1; D: TRBD1; J: TRBJ1-2; size: few; CDR3: CSARGGQGVNYGYTF; DNA: TGCAGTGCTAGAGGCGGACAGGGGGTGAACTATGGCTACACCTTC
V: TRBV7-9; D: .; J: TRBJ2-6; size: few; CDR3: CASSPWTGANVLTF; DNA: TGTGCCAGCAGCCCCTGGACTGGGGCCAACGTCCTGACTTTC
V: TRBV12-3/TRBV12-4; D: .; J: TRBJ1-1; size: many; CDR3: CASSRGVMNTEAFF; DNA: TGTGCCAGCAGCCGGGGGGTCATGAACACTGAAGCTTTCTTT
V: TRBV20-1; D: .; J: TRBJ2-5; size: .; CDR3: CSASKTGATQETQYF; DNA: TGCAGTGCATCTAAGACAGGCGCCACCCAAGAGACCCAGTACTTC
V: TRBV20-1; D: .; J: TRBJ2-7; size: .; CDR3: CSARGAGQNSYEQYF; DNA: TGCAGTGCTAGGGGGGCGGGACAGAACTCCTACGAGCAGTACTTC
V: TRBV10-3; D: TRBD1; J: TRBJ1-1; size: many; CDR3: CAISEAGTGGPGTEAFF; DNA: TGTGCCATCAGTGAGGCAGGGACAGGGGGCCCGGGCACTGAAGCTTTCTTT
V: TRBV19; D: .; J: TRBJ1-5; size: .; CDR3: CASSNMGLGPQHF; DNA: TGTGCCAGCAGCAACATGGGTTTAGGGCCCCAGCATTTT
V: TRBV4-3; D: TRBD2; J: TRBJ2-1; size: few; CDR3: CASSQELTGAGGPYEQFF; DNA: TGCGCCAGCAGCCAAGAGTTAACTGGAGCGGGGGGGCCCTATGAGCAGTTCTTC